This TCR beta chain was recovered during a study of cytomegalovirus exposure and HLA in healthy donors. Overall study context: Within the Caucasian-associated ancestry cluster were around 81% of the roughly 400 genotyped donors. Study outcomes and limitations: Because they were indistinguishable, some V segments, including TRBV6-2 and TRBV6-3, were excluded. Later findings reportedly placed an Asian-associated ancestry cluster below the roughly 690-donor mean for N-insertions.

The donors were healthy bone marrow donors. In germline, CDR1 is MGHRA, CDR2 YSYEKL. The CDR3 consists of 17 residues. Trimming stripped 3 bases from V and 3 bases from J, with 19 bases between. Researchers ran the PCR with 60 Vbeta and 13 Jbeta primers. The method was immunoSEQ multiplex PCR; TCRdb's version includes in-frame clones alone and lacks a portion of them. The sample shows 70,000 to 85,000 clones, roughly 64% of them seen only once. Regarding this clone: Its specificity is unknown.

The chain employs TRBV4-1 and TRBJ2-3, with D maybe TRBD2 (7 bases). Sequencing used PBMCs. The receptor was derived from a man aged 25-45 years in good health and CMV-seropositive. The CDR3 DNA reads as TGCGCCAGCAGCCATGAGGTTGGGGGGGCCTTTACAGATACGCAGTATTTT. Translating gives CASSHEVGGAFTDTQYF.